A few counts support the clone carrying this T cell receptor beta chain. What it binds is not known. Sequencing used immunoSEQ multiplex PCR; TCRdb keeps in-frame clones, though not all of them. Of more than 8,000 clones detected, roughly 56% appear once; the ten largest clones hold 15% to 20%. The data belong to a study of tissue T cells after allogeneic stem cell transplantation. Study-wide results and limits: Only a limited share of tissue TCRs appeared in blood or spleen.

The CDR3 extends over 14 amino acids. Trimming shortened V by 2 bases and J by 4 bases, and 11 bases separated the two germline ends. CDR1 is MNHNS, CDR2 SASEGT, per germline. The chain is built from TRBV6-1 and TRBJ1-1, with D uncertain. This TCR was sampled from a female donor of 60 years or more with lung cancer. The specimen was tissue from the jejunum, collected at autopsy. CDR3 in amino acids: CASSEFQAVTEAFF. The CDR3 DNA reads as TGTGCCAGCAGTGAATTCCAGGCTGTCACTGAAGCTTTCTTT.